This entry describes one TCR beta chain. Its antigen is still unknown. These data are taken from a study of T-cell memory formation after mild COVID-19. Study details: Largely donor-specific TCR clusters were found. Study findings and constraints: There was a balanced CD4/CD8 profile in clones contracting day 15 to 85, and later expanders leaned CD4+. CD4+ contracting clones lay mainly in CM and EM, CD8+ ones in EMRA.

CDR3 length equals 17 residues. Germline CDR1 is MGHRA and CDR2 is YSYEKL. J lost 5 bases, V lost 0 bases, and 12 bases had no gene match. TCRdb fed the 5' RACE reads into MiXCR, producing one record per CDR3 protein. The sample gives approximately 490,000 distinct CDR3 sequences, roughly 20% of which show up once; under 15% is in the top ten. The genes are TRBV4-1 and TRBJ2-5; 7 nucleotides match TRBD2. The sample comprised PBMCs or a T cell subset sorted from them (not recorded which). The clonotype comes from an adult woman who had mild COVID-19 (a few samples of this study predate the infection). Cell type and time point are not known. The CDR3 spells CASSQEWRGTSSETQYF. CDR3 DNA: TGCGCCAGCAGCCAAGAATGGCGGGGGACCTCGAGCGAGACCCAGTACTTC.